The 6 T cell receptor beta chains below all came from one sample that was sequenced in a study of T cells in Graves' hyperthyroidism and ophthalmopathy. It was RNA transcripts that yielded the amplified TCR beta CDR3 regions. First-round RT-PCR targeting the TCR CDR3 was performed with the HTBI primer set. TCRdb redid the calling of the multiplex PCR reads with MiXCR, one entry per CDR3 protein. Of around 720,000 distinct CDR3 sequences in the sample, about 35% were seen once. The material sequenced was blood. These receptor sequences come from a woman aged 40 to 50 with Graves' hyperthyroidism.

This clonotype came up many times. The rearrangement uses TRBV4-1 and TRBJ2-5; D unresolved. Germline V gives CDR1 MGHRA, CDR2 YSYEKL. Trimming took off 1 base at V and 5 bases at J, with 8 bases between the two ends. This CDR3 comprises 13 residues. CDR3 bases: TGCGCCAGCAGCCAAGCTCTAGTTGAGACCCAGTACTTC. Encoded protein: CASSQALVETQYF.

This rearrangement joins TRBV7-9 to TRBJ2-3; possibly TRBD1 for D (6 bases). The CDR3 extends over 14 amino acids. V was pared by 1 base and J by 1 base, with 6 bases between. Germline loops: CDR1 SEHNR, CDR2 FQNEAQ (reference sequence). The CDR3 region has the DNA TGTGCCAGCAGCTTAGGACAGGGCACAGATACGCAGTATTTT. This sequence encodes CASSLGQGTDTQYF. Variable domain in full (rest from reference TRBV7-9 and TRBJ2-3): DTGVSQNPRHKITKRGQNVTFRCDPISEHNRLYWYRQTLGQGPEFLTYFQNEAQLEKSRLLSDRFSAERPKGSFSTLEIQRTEQGDSAMYLCASSLGQGTDTQYFGPGTRLTVL.

There are many counts of this clonotype. The chain couples TRBV4-3 to TRBJ1-2; D gene ambiguous. The ends were cut back, 1 base at V and 5 bases at J, with 14 bases in the middle. Germline lookup yields CDR1 LGHNA and CDR2 YSLEER. The CDR3 runs to 15 residues. In DNA, the CDR3 is TGCGCCAGCAGCCAAGCGGACCGGCCTGAGTATGGCTACACCTTC. Translated: CASSQADRPEYGYTF.

In this sample, this clonotype turned up many times. The V gene is TRBV7-3, the J gene TRBJ1-1; D is perhaps TRBD1 (5 bases). V was shortened by 5 bases and J by 1 base, with 8 bases between the two germline ends. Germline CDR1 and CDR2: SGHTA and FQGTGA. The length of the CDR3 is 13 residues. The CDR3 nucleotides are TGTGCCAGCAGCCCGGGACCGAACACTGAAGCTTTCTTT. This codes for CASSPGPNTEAFF.

This clonotype has only a few counts. J is TRBJ1-5 and V is TRBV12-3 or TRBV12-4; 9 bases map to TRBD1. Unmatched junction bases numbered 6, after V lost 5 bases and J lost 1 base. The CDR3 length is 16 residues. The CDR3 nucleotides are TGTGCCAGCAGTGGCCGGACAGGGGAAAGCAATCAGCCCCAGCATTTT. Translated, it gives CASSGRTGESNQPQHF.

In this sample, this clonotype turned up a few times. V is TRBV4-3 and J is TRBJ2-5; 10 positions match TRBD2. This CDR3 spans 14 amino acids. Germline values: CDR1 LGHNA, CDR2 YSLEER. The V segment lost 4 bases and the J segment 5 bases; nucleotides outside the gene matches: 4. The chain's CDR3 is CASSPGTSAETQYF. In DNA, the CDR3 is TGCGCCAGCAGCCCTGGGACTAGCGCGGAGACCCAGTACTTC.